Sequencing of this T cell receptor beta chain was carried out in a study of T cell changes during pregnancy in multiple sclerosis. The CDR3 length is 10 residues. Germline-derived CDR1 and CDR2 are SNHLY and FYNNEI. V was trimmed by 8 bases and J by 5 bases, leaving 6 bases between them. This clone has just one count. Clones were read by immunoSEQ multiplex PCR, and TCRdb kept only the in-frame ones, dropping some. This table has 65,000 to 95,000 clones, roughly 91% appearing once. This receptor was obtained from a female donor in good health, enrolled as a control in a pregnancy study. Material: peripheral blood, obtained after pregnancy. J is TRBJ1-2 and V is TRBV2, with a tentative D call TRBD1 (6 bases). CDR3 in DNA: TGTGCCAGCGGACAGTATGGCTACACCTTC. Translating it yields CASGQYGYTF. The full variable domain, its missing parts supplied by reference TRBV2 and TRBJ1-2, is EPEVTQTPSHQVTQMGQEVILRCVPISNHLYFYWYRQILGQKVEFLVSFYNNEISEKSEIFDDQFSVERPDGSNFTLKIRSTKLEDSAMYFCASGQYGYTFGSGTRLTVV.